This T cell receptor (beta chain) is drawn from a study of glioma-infiltrating T cells. This clonotype was found many times. The iRepertoire nested amplicon-rescue multiplex PCR amplified TCR alpha and beta CDR3s from RNA. TCRdb passed the multiplex PCR reads through MiXCR, listing each CDR3 protein once. The table shows about 130,000 distinct CDR3 sequences, with around a quarter occurring only once. The sequence was collected from a human donor with low-grade glioma or glioblastoma, undergoing nonglioma brain surgery, or in good health (not recorded which). Sequenced: glioma tissue, nonneoplastic brain tissue, or PBMCs (not recorded which).

CDR3 region: CASSSSLRSYNEQFF. DNA for the CDR3: TGTGCCAGCAGCTCATCCCTCCGCTCCTACAATGAGCAGTTCTTC. The rearrangement links TRBV7-9 to TRBJ2-1; D not resolved. Deletions cut 4 bases from V and 0 bases from J, with 10 bases between. Germline V gives CDR1 SEHNR, CDR2 FQNEAQ (reference sequence). This CDR3 has 15 residues.